This T cell receptor (beta chain) appears in the sequencing data of a study of T cell changes during pregnancy in multiple sclerosis. Libraries were prepared by immunoSEQ multiplex PCR; TCRdb keeps only in-frame clonotypes and omits some of them. The data show around 69,000 clones, around 92% seen once. Germline CDR1 reads SGDLS; CDR2 reads YYNGEE. J gave up 8 bases and V 4 bases, and 9 bases lay outside the gene matches. This CDR3 contains 16 residues. The V and J genes are TRBV9 and TRBJ2-1, with 13 bases fitting TRBD2. The sequencing used peripheral blood, collected in the third trimester of pregnancy. This TCR was recovered from a female donor in good health, enrolled as a control in a pregnancy study. Written as DNA, the CDR3 is TGTGCCAGCAGCTATCGGGGGACTAGCGGGATTGATGAGCAGTTCTTC. Translation: CASSYRGTSGIDEQFF.